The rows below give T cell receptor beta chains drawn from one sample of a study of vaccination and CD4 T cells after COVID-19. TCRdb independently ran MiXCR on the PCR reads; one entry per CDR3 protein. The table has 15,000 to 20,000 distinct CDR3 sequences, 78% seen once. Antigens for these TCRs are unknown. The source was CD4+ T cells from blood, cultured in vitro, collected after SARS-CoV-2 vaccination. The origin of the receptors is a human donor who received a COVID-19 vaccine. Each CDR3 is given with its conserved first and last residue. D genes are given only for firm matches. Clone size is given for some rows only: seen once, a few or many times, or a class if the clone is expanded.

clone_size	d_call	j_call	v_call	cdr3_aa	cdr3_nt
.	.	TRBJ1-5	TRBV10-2	CASREQGFSNQPQHF	TGCGCCAGCAGGGAGCAGGGATTCAGCAATCAGCCCCAGCATTTT
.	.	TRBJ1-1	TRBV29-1	CSVADRRDTEAFF	TGCAGCGTTGCTGACAGGCGGGACACTGAAGCTTTCTTT
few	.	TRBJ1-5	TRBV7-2	CASSLFQGRAQPQHF	TGTGCCAGCAGCTTATTCCAAGGTCGGGCTCAGCCCCAGCATTTT
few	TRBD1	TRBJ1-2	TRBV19	CASSTPGQGHYGYTF	TGTGCCAGTAGTACCCCGGGACAGGGGCACTATGGCTACACCTTC
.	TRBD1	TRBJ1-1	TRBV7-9	CASSFNRGSTEAFF	TGTGCCAGCAGCTTTAACAGGGGATCCACTGAAGCTTTCTTT
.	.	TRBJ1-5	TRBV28	CASSLPAGAGQPQHF	TGTGCCAGCAGTTTACCGGCAGGGGCGGGTCAGCCCCAGCATTTT
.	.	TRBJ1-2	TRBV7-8	CASSGPGNYGYTF	TGTGCCAGCAGCGGACCGGGTAACTATGGCTACACCTTC
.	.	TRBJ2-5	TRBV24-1	CATSDGGVGLAETQYF	TGTGCCACCAGTGATGGCGGGGTAGGCCTAGCAGAGACCCAGTACTTC
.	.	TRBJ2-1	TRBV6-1	CASSERAVSSYNEQFF	TGTGCCAGCAGTGAACGGGCAGTGAGCTCCTACAATGAGCAGTTCTTC
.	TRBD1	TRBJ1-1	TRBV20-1	CSAEGGTGGSAEAFF	TGCAGTGCAGAGGGAGGGACAGGGGGGTCGGCTGAAGCTTTCTTT
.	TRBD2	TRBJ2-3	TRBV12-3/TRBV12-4	CASSEGIAGGTDTQYF	TGTGCCAGCAGCGAAGGAATAGCGGGGGGTACAGATACGCAGTATTTT
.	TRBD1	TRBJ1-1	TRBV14	CASSRDRGTEAFF	TGTGCCAGCAGCCGGGACAGGGGCACTGAAGCTTTCTTT
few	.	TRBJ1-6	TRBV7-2	CASEQGVRNSPLHF	TGTGCCAGCGAACAGGGAGTGCGGAATTCACCCCTCCACTTT
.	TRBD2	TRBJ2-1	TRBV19	CASSTLAGGPDNEQFF	TGTGCCAGTAGTACCTTAGCGGGGGGGCCGGACAATGAGCAGTTCTTC
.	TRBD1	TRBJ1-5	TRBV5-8	CASSLGTGGNQPQHF	TGTGCCAGCAGCTTGGGGACAGGGGGCAATCAGCCCCAGCATTTT
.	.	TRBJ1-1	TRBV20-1	CSAPSSDRGTEAFF	TGCAGTGCTCCCTCATCCGACAGAGGCACTGAAGCTTTCTTT
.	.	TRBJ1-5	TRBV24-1	CATSLRSNQPQHF	TGTGCCACCAGTCTAAGAAGCAATCAGCCCCAGCATTTT
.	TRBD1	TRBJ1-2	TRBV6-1	CASSTRTGGYGYTF	TGTGCCAGCAGTACCAGGACAGGGGGCTATGGCTACACCTTC
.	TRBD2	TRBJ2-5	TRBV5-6	CASSHSGTKETQYF	TGTGCCAGCAGCCACTCCGGGACTAAAGAGACCCAGTACTTC
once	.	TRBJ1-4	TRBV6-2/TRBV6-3	CASSYVPGRNEKLFF	TGTGCCAGCAGTTACGTCCCGGGTAGGAATGAAAAACTGTTTTTT
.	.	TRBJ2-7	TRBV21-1	CADPRESPIYEQYF	TGTGCCGACCCCAGGGAAAGCCCGATCTACGAGCAGTACTTC
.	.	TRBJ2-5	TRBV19	CASSILAGAQETQYF	TGTGCCAGTAGTATACTGGCAGGGGCTCAAGAGACCCAGTACTTC
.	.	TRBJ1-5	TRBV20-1	CSARSRRDQPQHF	TGCAGTGCTAGAAGCAGACGGGATCAGCCCCAGCATTTT
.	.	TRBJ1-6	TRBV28	CASSFGGWGNSPLHF	TGTGCCAGCAGTTTCGGAGGGTGGGGGAATTCACCCCTCCACTTT
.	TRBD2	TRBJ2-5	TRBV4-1	CASSHPGERGGRETQYF	TGCGCCAGCAGCCACCCCGGCGAACGGGGGGGCAGGGAGACCCAGTACTTC
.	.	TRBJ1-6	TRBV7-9	CASSRGVDSPLHF	TGTGCCAGCAGCAGGGGTGTGGATTCACCCCTCCACTTT
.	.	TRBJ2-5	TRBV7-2	CASSLFRETQYF	TGTGCCAGCAGCTTATTTAGGGAGACCCAGTACTTC
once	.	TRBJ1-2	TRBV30	CAWDDSNYGYTF	TGTGCCTGGGACGACAGCAACTATGGCTACACCTTC
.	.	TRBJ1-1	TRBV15	CATSARTQGTEAFF	TGTGCCACCAGCGCCCGGACGCAGGGAACTGAAGCTTTCTTT
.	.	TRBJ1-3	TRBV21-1	CASTSGDSSGNTIYF	TGTGCCAGCACCTCTGGAGATAGCTCTGGAAACACCATATATTTT
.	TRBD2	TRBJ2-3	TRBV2	CASGDPGTSGAPVADTQYF	TGTGCCAGCGGCGATCCCGGGACTAGCGGGGCCCCCGTAGCAGATACGCAGTATTTT
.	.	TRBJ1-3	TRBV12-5	CASGGYSGNTIYF	TGTGCTAGTGGGGGCTACTCTGGAAACACCATATATTTT
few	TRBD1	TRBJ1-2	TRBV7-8	CASSPQQGYGYTF	TGTGCCAGCAGCCCACAACAGGGGTATGGCTACACCTTC
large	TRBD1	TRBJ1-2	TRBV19	CASSKDRGNGGYTF	TGTGCCAGTAGTAAAGACAGGGGTAACGGGGGCTACACCTTC
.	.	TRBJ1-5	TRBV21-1	CASSKEGRQGGNQPQHF	TGTGCCAGCAGCAAAGAAGGAAGACAGGGAGGCAATCAGCCCCAGCATTTT
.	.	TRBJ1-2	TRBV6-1	CASSTTPREIYGYTF	TGTGCCAGCAGTACCACCCCCAGGGAGATCTATGGCTACACCTTC
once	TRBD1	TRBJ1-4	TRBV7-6	CASSPQGAGEKLFF	TGTGCCAGCAGCCCGCAGGGGGCGGGGGAAAAACTGTTTTTT